Below are 24 T cell receptor beta chains sequenced from a single sample in a study of blood T cell repertoires in COVID-19. Sequencing used immunoSEQ multiplex PCR; TCRdb keeps in-frame clones, though not all of them. Of 200,000 to 300,000 clones listed, 82% are singletons. Sequenced sample: peripheral blood. The receptors derive from a woman aged 55-70 years with active or convalescent COVID-19.

This clone appeared once. This chain joins TRBV28 and TRBJ2-7, with D perhaps TRBD1 (5 bases). The CDR3 length is 13 residues. V shed 2 bases and J shed 3 bases, with 8 bases lying between them. CDR1 and CDR2 from the germline V gene are MDHEN and SYDVKM. The CDR3 here is CASSLAGIYEQYF. The CDR3 coding sequence is TGTGCCAGCAGTTTAGCAGGGATCTACGAGCAGTACTTC.

The chain has TRBV18 and TRBJ1-1, with 7 bases lining up with TRBD1. This CDR3 contains 15 residues. Germline CDR1 is KGHSH and CDR2 is LQKENI. The V segment lost 8 bases and the J segment 2 bases; nucleotides outside the gene matches: 11. DNA for the CDR3: TGTGCCAGCGTATCGGGACAGCCGTTAAACACTGAAGCTTTCTTT. This translates into CASVSGQPLNTEAFF.

This clone has just a few counts. The chain recombines TRBV13 with TRBJ1-2; D gene uncertain. The CDR3 length is 13 residues. Trimming shortened V by 0 bases and J by 4 bases, and 6 bases separated the two germline ends. Germline CDR1 and CDR2: PRHDT and FYEKMQ (reference sequence). The CDR3 region is CASSLGRAYGYTF. In DNA, the CDR3 is TGTGCCAGCAGCTTAGGGCGCGCCTATGGCTACACCTTC.

The chain recombines TRBV29-1 with TRBJ2-7; 7 bases agree with TRBD1. With 0 bases clipped from V and 6 bases from J, the junction kept 11 bases outside the gene matches. CDR1 is SQVTM, CDR2 ANQGSEA, per germline. This CDR3 is built from 15 residues. DNA for the CDR3: TGCAGCGTTGAAGATGGGACGACAGGGTTAGGCGAGCAGTACTTC. Translation: CSVEDGTTGLGEQYF.

The rearrangement uses TRBV27 and TRBJ2-5; TRBD2 matches 10 bases. Germline lookup yields CDR1 MNHEY and CDR2 SMNVEV (reference sequence). V dropped 2 bases and J dropped 9; count of bases not matched to a gene: 6. The CDR3 contains 14 residues. The chain's CDR3 is CASSLGGTSVAQYF. CDR3 DNA: TGTGCCAGCAGTTTAGGGGGGACTAGCGTGGCCCAGTACTTC.

This chain joins TRBV6-5 and TRBJ1-2; 10 nucleotides line up with TRBD1. V shed 5 bases, J shed 6 bases, and the junction held 9 bases outside the gene matches. CDR3 length equals 15 residues. The germline gives CDR1 MNHEY, CDR2 SVGAGI. CDR3 in amino acids: CASSPRTGGIHGYTF. CDR3 nucleotides: TGTGCCAGCAGTCCCCGGACAGGGGGGATCCATGGCTACACCTTC.

The CDR3 spells CASSNRQGGNQPQHF. The CDR3 nucleotides are TGTGCCAGTAGTAATCGGCAGGGGGGCAATCAGCCCCAGCATTTT. The chain is built from TRBV19 and TRBJ1-5; 7 bases fit TRBD1. The CDR3 is 15 amino acids. The germline V gene encodes CDR1 LNHDA and CDR2 SQIVND (reference sequence). Unmatched junction bases numbered 5, after V lost 4 bases and J lost 2 bases. The full variable domain, completed using reference TRBV19 and TRBJ1-5, is DGGITQSPKYLFRKEGQNVTLSCEQNLNHDAMYWYRQDPGQGLRLIYYSQIVNDFQKGDIAEGYSVSREKKESFPLTVTSAQKNPTAFYLCASSNRQGGNQPQHFGDGTRLSIL.

This clone was seen at least ten times. The chain combines TRBV4-2 with TRBJ1-1; 9 bases are shared with TRBD1. The CDR3 is 19 residues long. CDR1 and CDR2 from the germline V gene are LGHNA and YNFKEQ. The V and J ends lost 2 bases and 4 bases, in that order; junction bases with no gene match: 17. The CDR3 region is CASSQLWVNRQGEGTEAFF. Here the CDR3 DNA reads TGTGCCAGCAGCCAACTCTGGGTGAATAGACAGGGGGAGGGCACTGAAGCTTTCTTT.

The V and J genes are TRBV3-1 (or the pseudogene TRBV3-2) and TRBJ1-1, with D tentatively TRBD1 (5 bases). Per germline, CDR1 LGHDT and CDR2 YNNKEL (reference sequence). The CDR3 covers 15 residues. Trimming shortened V by 4 bases and J by 1 base, and 13 bases separated the two germline ends. The CDR3 nucleotides are TGTGCCAGCAGCCCCCTGGGGGGACGGAACACTGAAGCTTTCTTT. Translated: CASSPLGGRNTEAFF.

The chain recombines TRBV27 with TRBJ2-2, with D possibly TRBD1 on 6 matching bases. The CDR3 is 15 residues long. Trimming removed 7 bases at V and 5 bases at J, with 17 bases between. The germline V gene encodes CDR1 MNHEY and CDR2 SMNVEV (reference sequence). The CDR3 sequence is CASTHRQAVTGELFF. CDR3 DNA sequence: TGTGCCAGCACCCACCGACAGGCTGTGACCGGGGAGCTGTTTTTT.

The chain has TRBV9 and TRBJ1-2; D is possibly TRBD1 (5 bases). This CDR3 spans 13 amino acids. V lost 0 bases, J lost 2 bases, and 5 bases lay in between. Germline V gives CDR1 SGDLS, CDR2 YYNGEE. The CDR3 region is CASSVEGNYGYTF. In DNA, the CDR3 is TGTGCCAGCAGCGTAGAGGGGAACTATGGCTACACCTTC.

This clone has only one observation. The chain carries TRBV13 and TRBJ1-2, with 8 bases matching TRBD1. This CDR3 region has 15 residues. The trim removed 5 bases at V and 2 bases at J, leaving 7 bases unmatched. Germline V lookup: CDR1 PRHDT, CDR2 FYEKMQ (reference sequence). CDR3 residues: CASSPWDRPNYGYTF. The CDR3 bases are TGTGCCAGCAGCCCCTGGGACAGGCCCAACTATGGCTACACCTTC. The whole variable domain, filled in from reference TRBV13 and TRBJ1-2, reads AAGVIQSPRHLIKEKRETATLKCYPIPRHDTVYWYQQGPGQDPQFLISFYEKMQSDKGSIPDRFSAQQFSDYHSELNMSSLELGDSALYFCASSPWDRPNYGYTFGSGTRLTVV.

This sequence joins TRBV5-1 and TRBJ2-6; 9 nucleotides agree with TRBD1. The CDR3 is 20 amino acids. Losses at the gene ends were 7 bases for V and 0 bases for J; bases not matched to a gene: 17. Germline CDR1 and CDR2: SGHRS and YFSETQ. The CDR3 region has the DNA TGCGCCAGCGCCACAATCGCTCCGGGACAGGGCCTCTCTGGGGCCAACGTCCTGACTTTC. This sequence encodes CASATIAPGQGLSGANVLTF.

The V and J genes are TRBV18 and TRBJ1-2; weak D call: TRBD1 (5 bases). With 4 bases removed from V and 1 base from J, the gap between germline ends came to 16 bases. The CDR3 is 16 residues long. From germline, CDR1 is KGHSH and CDR2 LQKENI. The CDR3 DNA sequence: TGTGCCAGCTCACTCCAATCCGGGACTCTTAACTATGGCTACACCTTC. Translated, it gives CASSLQSGTLNYGYTF. The entire variable domain, with the rest obtained from reference TRBV18 and TRBJ1-2, is as follows: NAGVMQNPRHLVRRRGQEARLRCSPMKGHSHVYWYRQLPEEGLKFMVYLQKENIIDESGMPKERFSAEFPKEGPSILRIQQVVRGDSAAYFCASSLQSGTLNYGYTFGSGTRLTVV.

CDR3 nucleotide sequence: TGTGCCAGCAGCTTTTCGACTCGAGATGAGCAGTTCTTC. It is translated as CASSFSTRDEQFF. The chain joins TRBV7-9 to TRBJ2-1; D call uncertain. The CDR3 length is 13 residues. V was clipped by 3 bases and J by 8 bases, with 11 bases between them. The germline V gene has CDR1 SEHNR and CDR2 FQNEAQ (reference sequence).

This clone was detected only once. This chain uses TRBV7-9 with TRBJ2-1; D not resolved. Trimming stripped 1 base from V and 4 bases from J, with 8 bases between. CDR3 length: 14 residues. Germline V lookup: CDR1 SEHNR, CDR2 FQNEAQ (reference sequence). CDR3 in DNA: TGTGCCAGCAGCTTAGTTGTCCAGTACAATGAGCAGTTCTTC. Translating it yields CASSLVVQYNEQFF.

As concerns this clone: Other nucleotide sequences from this sample produce the same CDR3. V gene TRBV18 combines with J gene TRBJ2-5, with D possibly being TRBD1 (6 bases). Germline lookup yields CDR1 KGHSH and CDR2 LQKENI. The CDR3 runs 13 residues. V gave up 6 bases and J gave up 1 base, with 9 bases separating them. The CDR3 sequence is CASSPDSQETQYF. The CDR3, as DNA: TGTGCCAGCTCGCCGGACAGCCAAGAGACCCAGTACTTC.

The chain has TRBV7-6 and TRBJ2-2, with 11 bases fitting TRBD2. V dropped 5 bases and J dropped 1; count of bases not matched to a gene: 6. From germline, CDR1 is SGHVS and CDR2 FNYEAQ. The CDR3 extends over 17 amino acids. The chain's CDR3 is CASSPRLAGLNTGELFF. CDR3 bases: TGTGCCAGCAGCCCGCGACTAGCGGGGTTGAACACCGGGGAGCTGTTTTTT.

The DNA for the CDR3 is TGTGCCAGCAGTGAAGCGCTTACTAGCGGCCTCACCGGGGAGCTGTTTTTT. As protein: CASSEALTSGLTGELFF. V is TRBV6-1 and J is TRBJ2-2; the match to TRBD2 covers 8 bases. The CDR3 sequence is 17 residues long. J gave up 4 bases and V 0 bases, and 7 bases lay outside the gene matches. Germline assignment: CDR1 MNHNS and CDR2 SASEGT.

J is TRBJ2-1 and V is TRBV3-1 (or the pseudogene TRBV3-2); weak D call: TRBD2 (6 bases). The germline V gene encodes CDR1 LGHDT and CDR2 YNNKEL (reference sequence). Trimming took 6 bases from V and 3 from J, leaving 6 bases between them. This CDR3 is 12 amino acids long. CDR3 sequence (DNA): TGTGCCAGCAGGGGACTCTACAATGAGCAGTTCTTC. Amino acids: CASRGLYNEQFF.

This rearrangement joins TRBV11-2 to TRBJ2-3; the D is unclear. There are 17 residues in the CDR3. The V gene's germline CDR1 is SGHAT and CDR2 FQNNGV. Trimming stripped 0 bases from V and 0 bases from J, with 13 bases between. CDR3 DNA: TGTGCCAGCAGCTTAGAATTGGGCCCCTCCAGCACAGATACGCAGTATTTT. Encoded protein: CASSLELGPSSTDTQYF.

This clone was detected only a few times. The V call is TRBV7-9, the J call TRBJ2-5; 9 nucleotides align to TRBD2. Trimming took 0 bases from V and 11 from J; bases not matched to a gene: 4. CDR3 length: 13 residues. Germline V gives CDR1 SEHNR, CDR2 FQNEAQ (reference sequence). The CDR3 loop reads CASSLAASGAQYF. CDR3 DNA sequence: TGTGCCAGCAGCTTAGCGGCTAGCGGGGCTCAGTACTTC.

This rearrangement joins TRBV7-6 to TRBJ2-7; perhaps TRBD1 as D (7 bases). Between the trimmed V and J ends, which lost 4 bases and 7 bases, there was a span of 11 bases. In germline, CDR1 is SGHVS, CDR2 FNYEAQ. The length of the CDR3 is 12 residues. CDR3 bases: TGTGCCAGCAGCTCAGGGGGGTCGGAGCAGTACTTC. As protein: CASSSGGSEQYF.

This clone was observed a few times. This chain uses TRBV9 with TRBJ2-3; 10 nucleotides agree with TRBD1. The CDR3 contains 16 residues. Germline V CDR1 and CDR2: SGDLS, YYNGEE. Trimming at V came to 3 bases and at J to 4 bases, leaving 8 bases not matched to a gene. The CDR3 loop reads CASSARQGASPDTQYF. As DNA, the CDR3 is TGTGCCAGCAGCGCTAGACAGGGGGCCTCCCCAGATACGCAGTATTTT.